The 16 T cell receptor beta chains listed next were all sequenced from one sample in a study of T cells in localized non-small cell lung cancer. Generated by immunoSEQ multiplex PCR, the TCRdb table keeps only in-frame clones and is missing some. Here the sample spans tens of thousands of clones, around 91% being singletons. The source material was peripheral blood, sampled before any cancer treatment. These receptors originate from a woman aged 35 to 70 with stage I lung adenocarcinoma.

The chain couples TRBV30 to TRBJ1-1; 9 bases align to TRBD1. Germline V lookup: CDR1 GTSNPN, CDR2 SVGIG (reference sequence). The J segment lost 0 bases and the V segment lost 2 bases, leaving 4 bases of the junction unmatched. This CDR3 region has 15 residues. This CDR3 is CAWSRGQGLNTEAFF. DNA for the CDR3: TGTGCCTGGAGTAGGGGACAGGGACTGAACACTGAAGCTTTCTTT.

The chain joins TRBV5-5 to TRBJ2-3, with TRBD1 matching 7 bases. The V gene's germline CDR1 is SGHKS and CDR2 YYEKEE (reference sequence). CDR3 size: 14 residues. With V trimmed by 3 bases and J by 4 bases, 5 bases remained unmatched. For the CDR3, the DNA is TGTGCCAGCAGCTCGAGGACAGGTTCAGATACGCAGTATTTT. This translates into CASSSRTGSDTQYF.

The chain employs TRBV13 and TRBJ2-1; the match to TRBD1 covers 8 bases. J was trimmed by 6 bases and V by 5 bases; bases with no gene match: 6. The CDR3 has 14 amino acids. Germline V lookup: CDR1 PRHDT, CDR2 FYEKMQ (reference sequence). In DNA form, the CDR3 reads TGTGCCAGCAGCCCCCGACAGGGGAGCAATGAGCAGTTCTTC. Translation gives CASSPRQGSNEQFF.

CDR3 sequence: CASSFGWGSGYEQYF. Written as DNA, the CDR3 is TGTGCCAGCAGCTTCGGATGGGGGTCCGGGTACGAGCAGTACTTC. V gene TRBV7-2 combines with J gene TRBJ2-7; D might be TRBD1 or TRBD2, each matching 5 bases. CDR3 length: 15 amino acids. CDR1 is SGHTA and CDR2 is FQGNSA in the germline V gene. Trimming shortened V by 3 bases and J by 4 bases, and 16 bases separated the two germline ends.

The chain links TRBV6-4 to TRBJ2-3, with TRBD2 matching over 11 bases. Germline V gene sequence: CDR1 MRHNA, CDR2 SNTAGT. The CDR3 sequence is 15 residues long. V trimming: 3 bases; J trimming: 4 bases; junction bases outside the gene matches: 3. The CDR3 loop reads CASSELAGDADTQYF. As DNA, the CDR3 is TGTGCCAGCAGTGAACTAGCGGGAGACGCAGATACGCAGTATTTT.

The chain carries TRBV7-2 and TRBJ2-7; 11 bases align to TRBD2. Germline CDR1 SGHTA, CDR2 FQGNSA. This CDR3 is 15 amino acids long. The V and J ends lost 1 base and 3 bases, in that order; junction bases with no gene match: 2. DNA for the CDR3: TGTGCCAGCAGCTTAGGGACTAGCGGGCTCTACGAGCAGTACTTC. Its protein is CASSLGTSGLYEQYF.

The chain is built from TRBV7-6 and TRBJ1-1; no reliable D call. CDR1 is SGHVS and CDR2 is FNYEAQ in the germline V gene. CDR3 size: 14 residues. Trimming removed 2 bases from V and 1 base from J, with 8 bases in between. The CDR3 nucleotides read TGTGCCAGCAGCTTACAGAGTTCGAACACTGAAGCTTTCTTT. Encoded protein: CASSLQSSNTEAFF.

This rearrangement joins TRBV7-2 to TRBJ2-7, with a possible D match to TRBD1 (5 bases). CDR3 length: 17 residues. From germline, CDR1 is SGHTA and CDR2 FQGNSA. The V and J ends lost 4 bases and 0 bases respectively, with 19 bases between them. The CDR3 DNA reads TGTGCCAGCAGCTCCTCTTACAGTTCCGACAGCTCCTACGAGCAGTACTTC. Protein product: CASSSSYSSDSSYEQYF.

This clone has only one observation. The CDR3 DNA reads as TGTGCCAGCAGCTTAGGCAATCAGCCCCAGCATTTT. Translating gives CASSLGNQPQHF. The chain uses TRBV7-2 and TRBJ1-5; D gene unclear. With 1 base removed from V and 2 bases from J, the gap between germline ends came to 0 bases. Germline V gene sequence: CDR1 SGHTA, CDR2 FQGNSA. This CDR3 is 12 amino acids long.

In nucleotides, the CDR3 is TGTGCCAGCAGCCAAGATGGATGGGAGACCCAGTACTTC. Its protein is CASSQDGWETQYF. J is TRBJ2-5 and V is TRBV7-6; D gene uncertain. V was trimmed by 5 bases and J by 5 bases, leaving 12 bases between them. The germline gives CDR1 SGHVS, CDR2 FNYEAQ. CDR3 length: 13 residues.

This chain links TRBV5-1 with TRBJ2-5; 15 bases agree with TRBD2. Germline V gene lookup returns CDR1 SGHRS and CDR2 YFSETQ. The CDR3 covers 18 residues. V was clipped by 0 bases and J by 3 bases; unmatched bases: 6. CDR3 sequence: CASSLGGLAGGPKETQYF. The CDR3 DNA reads TGCGCCAGCAGCTTGGGAGGACTAGCGGGGGGGCCAAAAGAGACCCAGTACTTC. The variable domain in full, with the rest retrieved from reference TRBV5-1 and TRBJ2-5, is KAGVTQTPRYLIKTRGQQVTLSCSPISGHRSVSWYQQTPGQGLQFLFEYFSETQRNKGNFPGRFSGRQFSNSRSEMNVSTLELGDSALYLCASSLGGLAGGPKETQYFGPGTRLLVL.

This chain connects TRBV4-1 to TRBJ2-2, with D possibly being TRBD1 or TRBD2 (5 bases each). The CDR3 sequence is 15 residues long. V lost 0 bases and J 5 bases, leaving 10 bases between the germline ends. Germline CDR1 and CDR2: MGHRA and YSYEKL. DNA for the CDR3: TGCGCCAGCAGCCAAGATGCCGGGGCTACCGGGGAGCTGTTTTTT. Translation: CASSQDAGATGELFF.

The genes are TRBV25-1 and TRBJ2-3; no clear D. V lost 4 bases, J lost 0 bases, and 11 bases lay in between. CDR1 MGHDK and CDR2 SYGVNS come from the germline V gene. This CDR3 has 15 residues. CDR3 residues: CASSALSGSTDTQYF. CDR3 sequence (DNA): TGTGCCAGCAGTGCCCTGAGTGGTAGCACAGATACGCAGTATTTT. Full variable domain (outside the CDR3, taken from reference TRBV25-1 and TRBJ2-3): EADIYQTPRYLVIGTGKKITLECSQTMGHDKMYWYQQDPGMELHLIHYSYGVNSTEKGDLSSESTVSRIRTEHFPLTLESARPSHTSQYLCASSALSGSTDTQYFGPGTRLTVL.

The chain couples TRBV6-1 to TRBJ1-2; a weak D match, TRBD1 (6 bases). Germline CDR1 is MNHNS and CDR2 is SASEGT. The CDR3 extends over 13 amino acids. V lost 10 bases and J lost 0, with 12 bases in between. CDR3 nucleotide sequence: TGTGCCACCAACGACAGGTCTAACTATGGCTACACCTTC. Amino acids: CATNDRSNYGYTF.

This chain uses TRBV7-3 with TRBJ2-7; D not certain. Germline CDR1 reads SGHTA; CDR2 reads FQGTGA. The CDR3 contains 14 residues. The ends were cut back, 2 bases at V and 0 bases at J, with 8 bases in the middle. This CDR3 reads CASSLGLSSYEQYF. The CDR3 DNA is TGTGCCAGCAGCTTAGGGCTGAGCTCCTACGAGCAGTACTTC.

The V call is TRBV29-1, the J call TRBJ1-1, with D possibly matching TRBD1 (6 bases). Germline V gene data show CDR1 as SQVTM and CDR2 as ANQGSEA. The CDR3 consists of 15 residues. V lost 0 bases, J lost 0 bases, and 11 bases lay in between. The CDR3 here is CSVEEVGGLNTEAFF. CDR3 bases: TGCAGCGTTGAAGAGGTTGGGGGGCTGAACACTGAAGCTTTCTTT.